This TCR beta chain was retrieved from a study of OX40 agonist ivuxolimab in advanced cancers. Method: immunoSEQ multiplex PCR; TCRdb's copy keeps in-frame clones and lacks some. The sample lists 150,000 to 190,000 clones, 90% to 95% occurring once. The sequenced sample was CD4+ or CD8+ T cells sorted from blood, obtained in a trial of the OX40 agonist ivuxolimab. This clonotype was sampled from an adult with an advanced solid tumor such as melanoma, head and neck, liver or kidney cancer.

The CDR3 sequence is CASSPPGWGEKLFF. CDR3 in DNA: TGTGCCAGCTCACCACCAGGGTGGGGAGAAAAACTGTTTTTT. The chain combines TRBV18 with TRBJ1-4; D not certain. The CDR3 totals 14 residues. The germline V gene has CDR1 KGHSH and CDR2 LQKENI. The V end lost 0 bases, the J end lost 8 bases, and 10 bases lay between the germline ends.